The 19 T cell receptor beta chains below come from one sample, sequenced in a study of blood T cell repertoires in COVID-19. Only in-frame clones appear in the TCRdb table, and some are missing; sequencing was by immunoSEQ multiplex PCR. The sample includes tens of thousands of clones, 88% of them seen just once. The sequencing input was peripheral blood. The receptor source for this set is a human donor in a cohort sampled during active COVID-19.

V and J are TRBV27 and TRBJ2-7, with 11 positions matching TRBD2. The CDR3 has 17 residues. V trimming: 5 bases; J trimming: 0 bases; junction bases outside the gene matches: 9. Looked up from germline, CDR1 is MNHEY and CDR2 is SMNVEV (reference sequence). The DNA for the CDR3 is TGTGCCAGCAGTAGAAAGACTAGCGGGGTCAGCTCCTACGAGCAGTACTTC. Protein: CASSRKTSGVSSYEQYF.

This chain uses TRBV7-2 with TRBJ2-7, with D perhaps TRBD2 (5 bases). Germline-derived CDR1 and CDR2 are SGHTA and FQGNSA. This CDR3 spans 15 amino acids. Trimming stripped 5 bases from V and 2 bases from J, with 16 bases between. The CDR3 reads CASSPTERSPYEQYF. CDR3 bases: TGTGCCAGCAGCCCGACGGAGCGGAGCCCCTACGAGCAGTACTTC.

The gene calls are TRBV24-1 and TRBJ2-1, with TRBD1 matching over 10 bases. Losses at the gene ends were 4 bases for V and 4 bases for J; bases not matched to a gene: 6. The CDR3 has 16 amino acids. Per the germline V gene, CDR1 is KGHDR and CDR2 is SFDVKD. This chain's CDR3 is CATSDPTGGGYNEQFF. The CDR3 nucleotides read TGTGCCACCAGTGACCCGACAGGGGGCGGATACAATGAGCAGTTCTTC.

This chain connects TRBV6-2 or TRBV6-3 to TRBJ2-7, with unresolved D. This CDR3 has 15 amino acids. Between the trimmed V and J ends, which lost 0 bases and 2 bases, there was a span of 11 bases. Germline lookup yields CDR1 MNHEY and CDR2 SVGEGT. CDR3 protein: CASSYSNLGAYEQYF. As DNA, the CDR3 is TGTGCCAGCAGTTACTCGAACTTGGGCGCCTACGAGCAGTACTTC.

The rearrangement uses TRBV18 and TRBJ2-7; possible D gene TRBD2, 5 bases. The V end was cut by 2 bases, the J end by 5 bases, with 7 bases between. The CDR3 has 12 residues. CDR1 is KGHSH and CDR2 is LQKENI in the germline V gene. The CDR3 loop reads CASSPWGDEQYF. In nucleotides, the CDR3 is TGTGCCAGCTCACCATGGGGAGACGAGCAGTACTTC.

The chain uses TRBV23-1 and TRBJ2-3; 13 positions match TRBD2. TRBV23-1 is placed among ORFs of uncertain function. J was trimmed by 3 bases and V by 5 bases; bases with no gene match: 11. The CDR3 consists of 18 residues. The CDR3: CASSSLAGGPDETDTQYF. The CDR3 coding sequence is TGCGCCAGCAGTTCACTAGCGGGGGGGCCGGATGAAACAGATACGCAGTATTTT.

This clone has just one count. The CDR3 sequence: CASSRIQNSPLHF. CDR3 nucleotides: TGTGCCAGCAGTCGCATCCAGAATTCACCCCTCCACTTT. The chain uses TRBV6-2 or TRBV6-3 and TRBJ1-6; no clear D gene. V shed 5 bases and J shed 7 bases, with 9 bases lying between them. There are 13 residues in the CDR3. From germline, CDR1 is MNHEY and CDR2 SVGEGT.

This chain uses TRBV5-6 with TRBJ1-2; TRBD1 aligns across 8 bases. The CDR3 runs 14 residues. CDR1 SGHDT and CDR2 YYEEEE come from the germline V gene. V shed 4 bases and J 3 bases; nucleotides not matched to a gene: 5. This chain's CDR3 is CASSAGQGDYGYTF. The DNA for the CDR3 is TGTGCCAGCAGCGCAGGACAGGGAGACTATGGCTACACCTTC.

The rearrangement uses TRBV6-6 and TRBJ2-1; D possibly corresponds to TRBD1 (5 bases). Trimming cost V 7 bases and J 2 bases, with 15 bases left between them. Germline V gives CDR1 MNHNY, CDR2 SVGAGI (reference sequence). The CDR3 runs to 15 residues. In DNA form, the CDR3 reads TGTGCCAGCAAGCACTGGGGCGAAGCCTACAATGAGCAGTTCTTC. As protein: CASKHWGEAYNEQFF.

The J gene is TRBJ2-7, the V gene TRBV7-9; 10 nucleotides match TRBD1. Germline V gene data show CDR1 as SEHNR and CDR2 as FQNEAQ (reference sequence). The CDR3 runs to 14 residues. The V segment lost 0 bases and the J segment 4 bases; nucleotides outside the gene matches: 0. The CDR3 nucleotides read TGTGCCAGCAGCTTAGCGGGACAGGGGTACGAGCAGTACTTC. This sequence encodes CASSLAGQGYEQYF.

The chain employs TRBV24-1 and TRBJ2-2; tentatively, D is TRBD1 (5 bases). Germline CDR1 and CDR2: KGHDR and SFDVKD. V shed 5 bases and J shed 5 bases, with 11 bases lying between them. This CDR3 spans 14 amino acids. In DNA, the CDR3 is TGTGCCACCAGTGCAGGGTTCGGGACCGGGGAGCTGTTTTTT. Amino acid sequence: CATSAGFGTGELFF.

This clone turned up a few times. The J gene is TRBJ1-5, the V gene TRBV7-9; 7 nucleotides match TRBD1. This CDR3 has 15 residues. Germline CDR1 is SEHNR and CDR2 is FQNEAQ (reference sequence). The trim removed 1 base at V and 6 bases at J, leaving 6 bases unmatched. CDR3: CASSLEGAPSQPQHF. In nucleotides, the CDR3 is TGTGCCAGCAGCTTAGAGGGGGCGCCCAGTCAGCCCCAGCATTTT.

This sequence joins TRBV11-2 and TRBJ2-7, with a weak D call TRBD1 (5 bases). There are 13 residues in the CDR3. The V and J ends lost 5 bases and 2 bases respectively, with 10 bases between them. In germline, CDR1 is SGHAT, CDR2 FQNNGV. DNA for the CDR3: TGTGCCAGCAGCCTCCTCAGGGCCTACGAGCAGTACTTC. This translates into CASSLLRAYEQYF.

The V and J genes are TRBV19 and TRBJ1-2; D remains ambiguous. The CDR3 totals 15 residues. Trimming shortened V by 3 bases and J by 6 bases, and 17 bases separated the two germline ends. The germline V gene has CDR1 LNHDA and CDR2 SQIVND (reference sequence). CDR3 in DNA: TGTGCCAGTAGTATTACAGCCGCCCTTATGGATGGCTACACCTTC. Protein: CASSITAALMDGYTF.

The chain employs TRBV19 and TRBJ1-5, with D perhaps TRBD1 (6 bases). Trimming pared 9 bases from V and 2 bases from J, leaving 8 bases between. This CDR3 is built from 12 residues. The germline gives CDR1 LNHDA, CDR2 SQIVND (reference sequence). The CDR3 coding sequence is TGTGCCAGCCGGACAGGCAATCAGCCCCAGCATTTT. It codes for CASRTGNQPQHF.

The V call is TRBV3-1 (or the pseudogene TRBV3-2), the J call TRBJ1-5; no clear D. V lost 2 bases to trimming and J lost 0 bases, with 5 bases between them. This CDR3 is 14 amino acids long. CDR1 is LGHDT, CDR2 YNNKEL, per germline (reference sequence). In nucleotides, the CDR3 is TGTGCCAGCAGCCAACAGTATAGCAATCAGCCCCAGCATTTT. This gives the protein CASSQQYSNQPQHF.

CDR3 region: CASSPVGRGHGYTF. The CDR3 DNA sequence: TGCGCCAGCAGCCCCGTAGGAAGGGGCCATGGCTACACCTTC. J is TRBJ1-2 and V is TRBV5-1; a weak D match, TRBD1 (5 bases). Germline-derived CDR1 and CDR2 are SGHRS and YFSETQ. The CDR3 runs 14 residues. V gave up 4 bases and J gave up 6 bases, with 16 bases separating them. Using reference TRBV5-1 and TRBJ1-2 for the parts outside the CDR3, the full variable domain is KAGVTQTPRYLIKTRGQQVTLSCSPISGHRSVSWYQQTPGQGLQFLFEYFSETQRNKGNFPGRFSGRQFSNSRSEMNVSTLELGDSALYLCASSPVGRGHGYTFGSGTRLTVV.

Comments on this clone: The same CDR3 arises from other DNA sequences in this sample as well. V gene TRBV6-2 or TRBV6-3 combines with J gene TRBJ2-5; 8 bases align to TRBD2. CDR1 is MNHEY, CDR2 SVGEGT, per germline. Unmatched junction bases numbered 3, after V lost 5 bases and J lost 1 base. The CDR3 sequence is 14 residues long. The CDR3 sequence: CASSPGGAQETQYF. CDR3 coding DNA: TGTGCCAGCAGTCCCGGGGGGGCCCAAGAGACCCAGTACTTC.

This rearrangement joins TRBV18 to TRBJ1-1, with 7 bases aligning to TRBD1. Germline values: CDR1 KGHSH, CDR2 LQKENI. The CDR3 loop spans 15 amino acids. V trimming: 2 bases; J trimming: 0 bases; junction bases outside the gene matches: 3. For the CDR3, the DNA is TGTGCCAGCTCACCAGACAGGGTTGTGAACACTGAAGCTTTCTTT. This gives the protein CASSPDRVVNTEAFF.